One and the same sample provided the 21 T cell receptor beta chains below, sequenced in a study of vaccination and CD4 T cells after COVID-19. For these receptors, no antigen is known. The treatment is: roughly 10-day PBMC culture with coronavirus spike peptide pools or control peptides (ViraFEST assay). Researchers used the Oncomine TCR Beta short-read assay to sequence DNA from cultured CD4+ T cells. TCRdb reprocessed the PCR reads via MiXCR and lists one record per CDR3 protein. The data show 15,000 to 20,000 distinct CDR3 sequences, roughly half seen once. Material: CD4+ T cells from blood, cultured in vitro. These receptors came from a human donor who had recovered from COVID-19.

This chain joins TRBV20-1 and TRBJ1-1; D possibly corresponds to TRBD1 (6 bases). Trimming shortened V by 6 bases and J by 7 bases, and 9 bases separated the two germline ends. The CDR3 extends over 10 amino acids. Germline V gene lookup returns CDR1 DFQATT and CDR2 SNEGSKA (reference sequence). CDR3 bases: TGCAGTGCGGCGGACAGTGAAGCTTTCTTT. Residues: CSAADSEAFF.

For the CDR3, the DNA is TGTGCCAGCAGCTTAGCAACAACGAAGGATGGCTACACCTTC. Translated, it gives CASSLATTKDGYTF. This chain uses TRBV7-9 with TRBJ1-2; no definite D call. From germline, CDR1 is SEHNR and CDR2 FQNEAQ (reference sequence). This CDR3 has 14 residues. V was cut by 0 bases and J by 6 bases, with 11 bases left in between.

The table lists this clonotype with a few counts. The V gene is TRBV7-9, the J gene TRBJ2-1; D possibly corresponds to TRBD2 (6 bases). TRBJ2-7 matches the DNA end more closely, so the J call is doubtful. Germline loops: CDR1 SEHNR, CDR2 FQNEAQ (reference sequence). The CDR3 consists of 14 residues. CDR3 in amino acids: CASSLDGGGREQYF. CDR3 nucleotide sequence: TGTGCCAGCAGCCTCGACGGAGGAGGGCGGGAGCAGTACTTC.

By share, this clonotype ranks as medium-sized. The J gene is TRBJ1-1, the V gene TRBV2; no clear D gene. V lost 1 base to trimming and J lost 6 bases, with 12 bases between them. The V gene's germline CDR1 is SNHLY and CDR2 FYNNEI. The CDR3 is made up of 14 amino acids. CDR3: CASSEEGISPEAFF. CDR3 DNA sequence: TGTGCCAGCAGTGAAGAGGGCATCTCCCCTGAAGCTTTCTTT.

This clonotype was seen a few times. The chain combines TRBV27 with TRBJ1-2; 7 nucleotides align to TRBD1. V lost 4 bases to trimming and J lost 8 bases; unmatched junction nucleotides: 10. Germline V gene data show CDR1 as MNHEY and CDR2 as SMNVEV (reference sequence). The CDR3 runs to 14 residues. CDR3: CASSSHRGFKGYTF. The DNA of the CDR3 is TGTGCCAGCAGTTCCCACAGGGGCTTCAAGGGCTACACCTTC.

In this sample, this clonotype turned up a few times. The chain links TRBV6-1 to TRBJ1-5; D remains ambiguous. This CDR3 comprises 14 residues. Germline CDR1 and CDR2: MNHNS and SASEGT. V lost 6 bases and J 5 bases, leaving 14 bases between the germline ends. Here the CDR3 DNA reads TGTGCCAGCAGCGACACCGGGCCCCATCAGCCCCAGCATTTT. Its protein is CASSDTGPHQPQHF.

J is TRBJ2-1 and V is TRBV7-2, with a tentative D call TRBD2 (5 bases). Germline V CDR1 and CDR2: SGHTA, FQGNSA. This CDR3 comprises 15 residues. The V end was cut by 0 bases, the J end by 4 bases, with 10 bases between. The CDR3 region has the DNA TGTGCCAGCAGCTTAGCCACGGGATGGTACAATGAGCAGTTCTTC. Amino acids: CASSLATGWYNEQFF.

This clonotype appeared a few times. The V and J genes are TRBV28 and TRBJ2-3, with TRBD2 matching 12 bases. The junction had 2 bases not matched to a gene; V was cut back by 5 bases and J by 2 bases. Germline V CDR1 and CDR2: MDHEN, SYDVKM. The CDR3 is 15 residues long. The DNA for the CDR3 is TGTGCCAGCAGTCGGACTAGCGGGGCCACAGATACGCAGTATTTT. It translates to CASSRTSGATDTQYF.

The V gene is TRBV12-3 or TRBV12-4, the J gene TRBJ1-1, with TRBD1 matching 9 bases. CDR3 length: 17 amino acids. V lost 11 bases and J lost 4; bases outside the gene matches: 20. In nucleotides, the CDR3 is TGTGCCCCTCGTTGGGGACAGGGACGGTTATGTGGCACTGAAGCTTTCTTT. It specifies CAPRWGQGRLCGTEAFF.

The CDR3 sequence is CASSIGDGQAYEQYF. The CDR3 DNA is TGTGCCAGCAGCATTGGGGATGGGCAGGCCTACGAGCAGTACTTC. This chain uses TRBV5-4 with TRBJ2-7, with D unresolved. Trimming stripped 4 bases from V and 2 bases from J, with 16 bases between. The V gene's germline CDR1 is SGHNT and CDR2 YYREEE (reference sequence). The CDR3 extends over 15 amino acids.

The rearrangement uses TRBV10-3 and TRBJ2-7, with D maybe TRBD2 (6 bases). Germline V gene data show CDR1 as ENHRY and CDR2 as SYGVKD. This CDR3 is 12 amino acids long. Trimming stripped 4 bases from V and 5 bases from J, with 9 bases between. The CDR3 coding sequence is TGTGCCATCAGTGTAGGAGGGGACGAGCAGTACTTC. Amino acid sequence: CAISVGGDEQYF.

The chain carries TRBV12-3 or TRBV12-4 and TRBJ1-2; 9 bases match TRBD1. The CDR3 is 14 amino acids. Germline trimming cut 5 bases from V and 7 bases from J; bases unmatched to any gene: 8. The CDR3, as DNA: TGTGCCAGCAGTGGCGACAGGGGGAAACGTGGCTACACCTTC. It yields the protein CASSGDRGKRGYTF.

The rearrangement links TRBV7-2 to TRBJ1-2, with D hard to call. This CDR3 is 16 amino acids long. V was cut by 1 base and J by 5 bases, with 17 bases left in between. Germline CDR1 reads SGHTA; CDR2 reads FQGNSA. DNA of the CDR3: TGTGCCAGCAGCTTAGTTGTGGGAGCGGCTCGTTATGGCTACACCTTC. Translation gives CASSLVVGAARYGYTF.

The chain is built from TRBV20-1 and TRBJ2-7; D uncertain. Trimming took off 0 bases at V and 5 bases at J, with 8 bases between the two ends. This CDR3 has 12 amino acids. Germline V CDR1 and CDR2: DFQATT, SNEGSKA (reference sequence). CDR3 residues: CSARENIHEQYF. As DNA, the CDR3 is TGCAGTGCTAGAGAGAATATCCACGAGCAGTACTTC.

This chain links TRBV14 with TRBJ2-3; no firm D call. CDR1 and CDR2 from the germline V gene are SGHDN and FVKESK. Deletions cut 4 bases from V and 0 bases from J, with 14 bases between. This CDR3 is 16 amino acids long. CDR3 sequence: CASSLDADGSTDTQYF. The CDR3 DNA sequence: TGTGCCAGCAGCCTTGACGCGGACGGCAGCACAGATACGCAGTATTTT.

This clonotype came up a few times. V and J are TRBV4-1 and TRBJ1-1; D perhaps matches TRBD1 (6 bases). Germline V gene data show CDR1 as MGHRA and CDR2 as YSYEKL. The CDR3 loop spans 15 amino acids. V lost 1 base and J 0 bases, leaving 9 bases between the germline ends. The CDR3 loop reads CASSQVGGMNTEAFF. The CDR3 bases are TGCGCCAGCAGCCAAGTTGGGGGCATGAACACTGAAGCTTTCTTT.

J is TRBJ1-1 and V is TRBV20-1, with no clear D. Germline assignment: CDR1 DFQATT and CDR2 SNEGSKA (reference sequence). The CDR3 extends over 12 amino acids. V was pared by 6 bases and J by 0 bases, with 8 bases between. CDR3 region: CSATTLNTEAFF. The DNA of the CDR3 is TGCAGTGCCACCACACTGAACACTGAAGCTTTCTTT.

The genes are TRBV19 and TRBJ2-2; no firm D call. Trimming removed 2 bases at V and 4 bases at J, with 11 bases between. The CDR3 totals 15 residues. The germline gives CDR1 LNHDA, CDR2 SQIVND (reference sequence). The CDR3 protein is CASSIMYSTTGELFF. The CDR3 nucleotides read TGTGCCAGTAGTATAATGTACAGTACCACCGGGGAGCTGTTTTTT.

This clonotype was observed once. This chain links TRBV6-1 with TRBJ1-1; D gene uncertain. Trimming stripped 6 bases from V and 5 bases from J, with 13 bases between. CDR1 and CDR2 (germline): MNHNS, SASEGT. This CDR3 has 13 residues. This CDR3 reads CASRVTSNTEAFF. CDR3 bases: TGTGCCAGCAGGGTGACAAGTAATACTGAAGCTTTCTTT.

This chain joins TRBV5-1 and TRBJ2-5; a weak D match, TRBD1 (6 bases). The CDR3 consists of 14 residues. Germline loops: CDR1 SGHRS, CDR2 YFSETQ. The ends were cut back, 5 bases at V and 7 bases at J, with 18 bases in the middle. This CDR3 reads CASSPTQGKGTQYF. The CDR3 region has the DNA TGCGCCAGCAGTCCTACCCAGGGGAAGGGGACCCAGTACTTC.

The chain employs TRBV15 and TRBJ2-5; D is unresolved. CDR3 length: 11 amino acids. Germline V lookup: CDR1 LNHNV, CDR2 YYDKDF (reference sequence). Deletions cut 4 bases from V and 5 bases from J, with 5 bases between. The CDR3 region is CATSKGETQYF. The CDR3 DNA reads as TGTGCCACCAGCAAAGGGGAGACCCAGTACTTC. Based on the CDR3 plus reference TRBV15 and TRBJ2-5, the full variable domain is DAMVIQNPRYQVTQFGKPVTLSCSQTLNHNVMYWYQQKSSQAPKLLFHYYDKDFNNEADTPDNFQSRRPNTSFCFLDIRSPGLGDTAMYLCATSKGETQYFGPGTRLLVL.